Each of the 32 T cell receptor beta chains below was sequenced from the same sample in a study of neurological immune-mediated disorders. From the 5' RACE reads, TCRdb called clonotypes with MiXCR, one entry per CDR3 protein. The data show 30,000 to 40,000 distinct CDR3 sequences, with 11% seen just once and about 4% held by the top ten. The time point here: technical triplicate 1. The specimen was PBMCs. All receptors come from a man aged 60-69 years with HTLV-1-associated myelopathy (HAM/TSP).

This clonotype appeared many times. The chain recombines TRBV5-1 with TRBJ2-3; D remains ambiguous. Per germline, CDR1 SGHRS and CDR2 YFSETQ. The CDR3 is 15 residues long. V was trimmed by 0 bases and J by 2 bases, leaving 10 bases between them. This chain's CDR3 is CASSLERSNTDTQYF. The CDR3 DNA reads TGCGCCAGCAGCTTGGAAAGGTCCAACACAGATACGCAGTATTTT.

This clonotype has a count of ten or more. The chain has TRBV6-1 and TRBJ2-7, with D uncertain. The germline gives CDR1 MNHNS, CDR2 SASEGT. Trimming removed 1 base at V and 5 bases at J, with 9 bases between. The CDR3 totals 13 residues. The CDR3 DNA reads TGTGCCAGCAGTGAAGAATACTGGAACGAGCAGTACTTC. Amino acid sequence: CASSEEYWNEQYF.

V usage is TRBV7-9 and J usage is TRBJ2-2; the match to TRBD1 covers 8 bases. The V and J ends lost 5 bases and 7 bases, in that order; junction bases with no gene match: 12. The germline V gene encodes CDR1 SEHNR and CDR2 FQNEAQ (reference sequence). The CDR3 consists of 16 residues. The CDR3 DNA reads as TGTGCCAGCAGCCGGACCGGGCAGGGGGCGAGCGGGGAGCTGTTTTTT. The encoded protein is CASSRTGQGASGELFF.

There are a few counts of this clonotype. The chain links TRBV9 to TRBJ1-4; weak D call: TRBD1 (6 bases). The CDR3 has 14 residues. V was trimmed by 0 bases and J by 7 bases, leaving 10 bases between them. Germline assignment: CDR1 SGDLS and CDR2 YYNGEE. CDR3 nucleotides: TGTGCCAGCAGCGTAGGGACAGTAAGTGAAAAACTGTTTTTT. Its protein is CASSVGTVSEKLFF. Looking up the rest from reference TRBV9 and TRBJ1-4 gives the full variable domain: DSGVTQTPKHLITATGQRVTLRCSPRSGDLSVYWYQQSLDQGLQFLIQYYNGEERAKGNILERFSAQQFPDLHSELNLSSLELGDSALYFCASSVGTVSEKLFFGSGTQLSVL.

This clonotype has at least ten counts. The V call is TRBV7-3, the J call TRBJ2-2, with 12 bases matching TRBD1. The CDR3 has 17 amino acids. Looked up from germline, CDR1 is SGHTA and CDR2 is FQGTGA. J gave up 5 bases and V 5 bases, and 9 bases lay outside the gene matches. CDR3 bases: TGTGCCAGCAGCCCCGGGGGACAGGGGGCCGGAACCGGGGAGCTGTTTTTT. It codes for CASSPGGQGAGTGELFF.

This clonotype was seen repeatedly, ten times or more. The chain is built from TRBV12-3 or TRBV12-4 and TRBJ2-3, with 8 bases aligning to TRBD2. The CDR3 runs to 13 residues. Losses at the gene ends were 2 bases for V and 10 bases for J; bases not matched to a gene: 5. This chain's CDR3 is CASSLNGLAPQYF. As DNA, the CDR3 is TGTGCCAGCAGTTTAAACGGACTAGCTCCGCAGTATTTT.

This clonotype was counted ten times or more. This chain connects TRBV12-5 to TRBJ1-5; D call uncertain. Germline V gives CDR1 LGHNT, CDR2 FRNRAP. V lost 1 base to trimming and J lost 6 bases, with 10 bases between them. The CDR3 extends over 14 amino acids. The CDR3 sequence: CASGLGNPGQPQHF. CDR3 DNA: TGTGCTAGTGGTTTGGGGAACCCAGGTCAGCCCCAGCATTTT.

This clonotype was picked up many times. The chain joins TRBV20-1 to TRBJ1-1; D call uncertain. CDR1 and CDR2 (germline): DFQATT, SNEGSKA (reference sequence). This CDR3 region has 11 residues. This CDR3 reads CSSRQDTEAFF. The CDR3 DNA follows: TGCAGCTCTAGACAAGACACTGAAGCTTTCTTT.

Many counts were recorded for this clonotype. The chain links TRBV7-2 to TRBJ2-2; 7 bases align to TRBD2. J gave up 12 bases and V 4 bases, and 8 bases lay outside the gene matches. Germline V gene sequence: CDR1 SGHTA, CDR2 FQGNSA. The CDR3 length is 13 residues. The CDR3 sequence: CASSSPVGGKLFF. The CDR3, as DNA: TGTGCCAGCAGCTCTCCGGTGGGGGGGAAGCTGTTTTTT.

In its sample, this clonotype was seen many times. V gene TRBV5-1 combines with J gene TRBJ1-3; D unclear. Germline V gene data show CDR1 as SGHRS and CDR2 as YFSETQ. V was trimmed by 1 base and J by 0 bases, leaving 8 bases between them. CDR3 length: 15 amino acids. The CDR3 here is CASSLRESSGNTIYF. The CDR3 DNA sequence: TGCGCCAGCAGCTTGCGGGAGAGCTCTGGAAACACCATATATTTT.

As to this clonotype: Germline and junction disagree at one end, which may indicate a read error. This chain connects TRBV10-3 to TRBJ1-6; 8 bases are a match to TRBD1. The CDR3 sequence is 14 residues long. The germline V gene encodes CDR1 ENHRY and CDR2 SYGVKD. For the CDR3, the DNA is TGTGCCACCAGTCCGGACAGGGCGGGCTCACACCTCCACTTT. Translating gives CATSPDRAGSHLHF.

About this clonotype: The germline gene is not matched at one end of the junction; a read error may be the cause. The chain has TRBV4-1 and TRBJ2-7; D could derive from TRBD1 or TRBD2 (5 bases each). The germline V gene has CDR1 MGHRA and CDR2 YSYEKL. CDR3 size: 14 residues. DNA for the CDR3: TGCGCAAGCAGCCAAGGGGACGGAGTCTACGAGCAGTACTTC. Translating gives CASSQGDGVYEQYF.

V gene TRBV20-1 combines with J gene TRBJ2-7; D may match TRBD1 or TRBD2 (5 bases each). Germline V gene sequence: CDR1 DFQATT, CDR2 SNEGSKA (reference sequence). CDR3 length: 11 amino acids. V gave up 8 bases and J gave up 7 bases, with 15 bases separating them. The CDR3 DNA reads TGCAGTACAAGGGACCGCTCGGAGCAGTACTTC. Amino acids: CSTRDRSEQYF.

This clonotype was detected many times. The chain combines TRBV29-1 with TRBJ2-7, with 10 bases identical to TRBD2. The ends lost 6 bases at V and 2 bases at J; junction bases unmatched: 7. CDR1 is SQVTM, CDR2 ANQGSEA, per germline. The CDR3 consists of 14 residues. The CDR3 coding sequence is TGCAGCGTGGGATGGACTAGCGGACCCTACGAGCAGTACTTC. Amino acids: CSVGWTSGPYEQYF.

The table lists this clonotype with many counts. The rearrangement uses TRBV5-6 and TRBJ2-5, with TRBD2 matching over 7 bases. V was pared by 3 bases and J by 7 bases, with 9 bases of the junction left unmatched. This CDR3 region has 14 residues. CDR1 and CDR2 (germline): SGHDT, YYEEEE. CDR3 in amino acids: CASSWGDWEGTQYF. DNA of the CDR3: TGTGCCAGCAGCTGGGGAGATTGGGAGGGGACCCAGTACTTC.

This chain uses TRBV6-2 or TRBV6-3 with TRBJ2-3; 10 nucleotides line up with TRBD2. With V trimmed by 6 bases and J by 6 bases, 9 bases remained unmatched. CDR1 and CDR2 (germline): MNHEY, SVGEGT. This CDR3 spans 15 amino acids. The CDR3 DNA reads as TGTGCCAGCAGATCACGACTAGCGGGCGGTGATACGCAGTATTTT. This gives the protein CASRSRLAGGDTQYF.

This clonotype has a count of ten or more. The rearrangement uses TRBV24-1 and TRBJ2-1; no reliable D call. Germline V gene sequence: CDR1 KGHDR, CDR2 SFDVKD. The CDR3 has 14 amino acids. V shed 2 bases and J shed 8 bases, with 12 bases lying between them. CDR3 sequence: CATSDYDLGYEQFF. CDR3 DNA sequence: TGTGCCACCAGTGATTATGATTTGGGCTATGAGCAGTTCTTC.

This clonotype came up many times. This sequence joins TRBV14 and TRBJ2-1; 11 bases align to TRBD1. The CDR3 extends over 17 amino acids. Trimming removed 3 bases from V and 5 bases from J; junction bases left unmatched: 9. Germline loops: CDR1 SGHDN, CDR2 FVKESK. In DNA form, the CDR3 reads TGTGCCAGCAGCCATTTGAGGGGGGACAGGGGGAACAATGAGCAGTTCTTC. Its protein product is CASSHLRGDRGNNEQFF.

Many counts were recorded for this clonotype. This chain uses TRBV12-3 or TRBV12-4 with TRBJ2-7, with D possibly matching TRBD1 (5 bases). The CDR3 consists of 13 residues. V lost 1 base to trimming and J lost 2 bases, with 6 bases between them. This CDR3 reads CASSLEGTYEQYF. CDR3 nucleotide sequence: TGTGCCAGCAGTTTAGAGGGGACCTACGAGCAGTACTTC.

V gene TRBV7-2 combines with J gene TRBJ2-7; 10 positions match TRBD1. Germline lookup yields CDR1 SGHTA and CDR2 FQGNSA. This CDR3 is 16 amino acids long. V was pared by 1 base and J by 6 bases, with 9 bases of the junction left unmatched. The CDR3 protein is CASSLVPGTGVIEQYF. CDR3 DNA: TGTGCCAGCAGCTTAGTTCCCGGGACAGGGGTTATCGAGCAGTACTTC.

This clonotype occurred many times. V gene TRBV5-1 combines with J gene TRBJ2-5; D unclear. The ends were cut back, 0 bases at V and 2 bases at J, with 5 bases in the middle. Germline V CDR1 and CDR2: SGHRS, YFSETQ. The CDR3 covers 13 residues. The CDR3 DNA sequence: TGCGCCAGCAGCTTGGAGAGTCAAGAGACCCAGTACTTC. Amino acid sequence: CASSLESQETQYF. Combining the CDR3 with reference TRBV5-1 and TRBJ2-5 gives the whole variable domain KAGVTQTPRYLIKTRGQQVTLSCSPISGHRSVSWYQQTPGQGLQFLFEYFSETQRNKGNFPGRFSGRQFSNSRSEMNVSTLELGDSALYLCASSLESQETQYFGPGTRLLVL.

This clonotype was counted at least ten times. The chain uses TRBV20-1 and TRBJ1-4; 7 bases agree with TRBD1. The V gene end was trimmed by 4 bases and the J gene end by 4 bases; junction bases not matched to a gene: 6. Germline V gene lookup returns CDR1 DFQATT and CDR2 SNEGSKA (reference sequence). The CDR3 contains 14 residues. In nucleotides, the CDR3 is TGCAGTGCTAAAGGGACAGCCTTTAATGAAAAACTGTTTTTT. Protein sequence: CSAKGTAFNEKLFF.

This clonotype was found many times. This chain links TRBV5-1 with TRBJ2-1, with unresolved D. The germline V gene encodes CDR1 SGHRS and CDR2 YFSETQ. The CDR3 spans 13 residues. V was trimmed by 7 bases and J by 6 bases, leaving 14 bases between them. Here the CDR3 DNA reads TGCGCCAGCGCCGTCGGGTTGGGCAATGAGCAGTTCTTC. It encodes CASAVGLGNEQFF.

This clonotype was detected ten times or more. This chain joins TRBV5-1 and TRBJ1-4; tentative D call: TRBD1 (5 bases). With 4 bases removed from V and 8 bases from J, the gap between germline ends came to 15 bases. Germline CDR1 and CDR2: SGHRS and YFSETQ. The CDR3 loop spans 14 amino acids. CDR3: CASSTGRDGEKLFF. Here the CDR3 DNA reads TGCGCCAGCAGCACGGGCAGGGACGGCGAAAAACTGTTTTTT.

This clonotype was counted many times. The chain uses TRBV12-3 or TRBV12-4 and TRBJ2-7; D is uncertain. Between the trimmed V and J ends, which lost 3 bases and 2 bases, there was a span of 14 bases. This CDR3 spans 15 amino acids. DNA of the CDR3: TGTGCCAGCAGTTTTGGCGGAGCAATCCCCTACGAGCAGTACTTC. It yields the protein CASSFGGAIPYEQYF.

The table lists this clonotype with a few counts. The chain uses TRBV20-1 and TRBJ1-1, with TRBD1 matching 8 bases. Germline loops: CDR1 DFQATT, CDR2 SNEGSKA (reference sequence). The CDR3 runs 11 residues. V lost 2 bases to trimming and J lost 8 bases; unmatched junction nucleotides: 1. The CDR3 loop is CSARRDREAFF. For the CDR3, the DNA is TGCAGTGCTAGAAGGGACAGGGAAGCTTTCTTT.

Relative to its sample, this clonotype is medium-sized (0.01 to 0.1%). The genes are TRBV7-8 and TRBJ2-3; the D gene is possibly TRBD2 (6 bases). Germline V CDR1 and CDR2: SGHVS, FQNEAQ. With 2 bases removed from V and 4 bases from J, the gap between germline ends came to 16 bases. This CDR3 comprises 16 residues. Here the CDR3 reads CASSLPLGGRADTQYF. The CDR3 DNA reads as TGTGCCAGCAGCTTACCCTTGGGGGGAAGGGCAGATACGCAGTATTTT.

This clonotype was seen repeatedly, ten times or more. CDR3 nucleotides: TGTGCCACCAGTGACTTCAACCCGACTAGCGGGAGGATAGAGCAGTTCTTC. Its protein is CATSDFNPTSGRIEQFF. This chain joins TRBV24-1 and TRBJ2-1; 13 bases line up with TRBD2. This CDR3 is 17 amino acids long. Germline V gene sequence: CDR1 KGHDR, CDR2 SFDVKD. The ends lost 4 bases at V and 10 bases at J; junction bases unmatched: 12.

In its sample, this clonotype was seen many times. The J gene is TRBJ2-7, the V gene TRBV5-1; 7 nucleotides line up with TRBD1. CDR1 and CDR2 from the germline V gene are SGHRS and YFSETQ. V lost 3 bases to trimming and J lost 2 bases; unmatched junction nucleotides: 8. The CDR3 runs to 15 residues. The CDR3 nucleotides are TGCGCCAGCAGCTCTGAGGGGGCGGGTCCCTACGAGCAGTACTTC. Translated: CASSSEGAGPYEQYF.

This clonotype has ten or more counts. The gene calls are TRBV21-1 and TRBJ2-4; TRBD1 reflects the table's D call only, with no check against the DNA. TRBV21-1 is noted as a pseudogene. The CDR3 length is 19 residues. The CDR3 coding sequence is TGTGCCAGCAGCAAAGGGGTCTGGACAGGGCGGGTGGCCAAAAACATTCAGTACTTC. This codes for CASSKGVWTGRVAKNIQYF.

This clonotype was counted ten times or more. V gene TRBV10-3 combines with J gene TRBJ2-3; 8 nucleotides agree with TRBD2. This CDR3 is built from 17 residues. The junction had 8 bases not matched to a gene; V was cut back by 0 bases and J by 3 bases. Germline CDR1 and CDR2: ENHRY and SYGVKD. The CDR3 DNA reads as TGTGCCATCAGTGAGTCGAGTCTGGTAGCGGGGACAGATACGCAGTATTTT. This gives the protein CAISESSLVAGTDTQYF.

This clonotype showed up many times. The genes are TRBV27 and TRBJ1-2, with a possible D match to TRBD1 (5 bases). Per the germline V gene, CDR1 is MNHEY and CDR2 is SMNVEV (reference sequence). The V gene lost 4 bases and the J gene lost 1 base, with 16 bases spanning the gap. The CDR3 contains 16 residues. CDR3 sequence: CASSSSGGPFNYGYTF. CDR3 nucleotides: TGTGCCAGCAGTTCCTCTGGGGGTCCCTTTAACTATGGCTACACCTTC.